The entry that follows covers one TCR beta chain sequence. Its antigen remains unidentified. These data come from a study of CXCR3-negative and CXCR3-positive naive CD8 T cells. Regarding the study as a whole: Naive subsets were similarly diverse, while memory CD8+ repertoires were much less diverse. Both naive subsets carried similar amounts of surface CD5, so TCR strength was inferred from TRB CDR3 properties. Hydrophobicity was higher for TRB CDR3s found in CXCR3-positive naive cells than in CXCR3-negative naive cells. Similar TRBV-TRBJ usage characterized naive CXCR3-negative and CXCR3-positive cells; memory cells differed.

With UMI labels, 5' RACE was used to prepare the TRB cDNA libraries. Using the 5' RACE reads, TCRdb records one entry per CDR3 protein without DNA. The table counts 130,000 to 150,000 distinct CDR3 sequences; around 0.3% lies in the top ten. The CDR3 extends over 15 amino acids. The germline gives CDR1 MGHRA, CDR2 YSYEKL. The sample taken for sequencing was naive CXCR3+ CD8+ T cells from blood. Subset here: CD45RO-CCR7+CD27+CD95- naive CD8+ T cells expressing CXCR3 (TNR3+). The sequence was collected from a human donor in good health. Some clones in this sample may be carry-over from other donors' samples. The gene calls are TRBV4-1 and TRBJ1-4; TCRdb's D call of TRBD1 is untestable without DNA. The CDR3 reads CASSQGTGEGGQLFF.